This T cell receptor beta chain was documented in a study of cytomegalovirus exposure and HLA in healthy donors. Points from the study as a whole: Data from an earlier analysis indicated that most TCR beta V segments were productive either about 87% or about 30% of the time.

Germline CDR1 and CDR2: SGHNT and YYREEE (reference sequence). This CDR3 region has 13 residues. The V and J ends lost 4 bases and 4 bases, in that order; junction bases with no gene match: 3. Researchers ran the PCR with 60 Vbeta and 13 Jbeta primers. Original handling: There were tens of millions of unique TCR beta chains by a later count, and about 11 million of them were shared. Some clones are missing from TCRdb's copy, which holds only in-frame ones; the method was immunoSEQ multiplex PCR. D and trimming were read from the DNA, whereas the V and J calls and clone size are those reported in that table. The sample shows around 200,000 clones, approximately 79% of them seen only once. For this clone: Its antigen is unidentified.

The gene calls are TRBV5-4 and TRBJ1-1; 8 bases fit TRBD1. The source material was PBMCs. This receptor was obtained from a young man in good health and CMV-seronegative. CDR3: CASSPGQATEAFF. DNA for the CDR3: TGTGCCAGCAGCCCGGGACAGGCCACTGAAGCTTTCTTT.